The entry below gives a single T cell receptor beta chain sequence along with its context. This specimen belongs to a study of T cell changes during pregnancy in multiple sclerosis. Only in-frame clones appear in the TCRdb table, and some are missing; sequencing was by immunoSEQ multiplex PCR. The sample shows some 48,000 clones, 95% to 96% of them seen only once. The CDR3 is 15 residues long. Between the trimmed V and J ends, which lost 2 bases and 0 bases, there was a span of 5 bases. CDR1 MGHRA and CDR2 YSYEKL come from the germline V gene. The rearrangement uses TRBV4-1 and TRBJ2-6; TRBD1 is a possible D gene (5 bases). The clonotype originates from a female donor with multiple sclerosis, enrolled in a pregnancy study. This material consisted of peripheral blood, taken in the second trimester of pregnancy. In DNA, the CDR3 is TGCGCCAGCAGCCAACAGGGCTCTGGGGCCAACGTCCTGACTTTC. Protein product: CASSQQGSGANVLTF.